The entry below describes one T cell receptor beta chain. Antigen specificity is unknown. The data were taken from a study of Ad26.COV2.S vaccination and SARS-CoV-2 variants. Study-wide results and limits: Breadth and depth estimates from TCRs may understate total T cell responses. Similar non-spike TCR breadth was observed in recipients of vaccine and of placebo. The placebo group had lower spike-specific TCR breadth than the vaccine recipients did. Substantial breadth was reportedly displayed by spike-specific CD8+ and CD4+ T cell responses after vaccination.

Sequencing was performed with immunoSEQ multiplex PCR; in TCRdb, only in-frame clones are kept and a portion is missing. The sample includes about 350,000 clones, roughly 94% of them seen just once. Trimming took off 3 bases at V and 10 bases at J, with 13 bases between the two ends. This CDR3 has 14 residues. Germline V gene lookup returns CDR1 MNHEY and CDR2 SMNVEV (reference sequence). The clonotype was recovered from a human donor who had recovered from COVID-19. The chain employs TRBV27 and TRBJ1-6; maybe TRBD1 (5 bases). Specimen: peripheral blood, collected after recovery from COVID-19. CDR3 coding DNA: TGTGCCAGCAGTTTGACAGCCCGGTGGTCACCCCTCCACTTT. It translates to CASSLTARWSPLHF.